These 9 T cell receptor beta chains came from one sample sequenced in a study of prognosis after radiotherapy for stage I lung cancer. From genomic DNA, two-round multiplex PCR was used to amplify TCR beta CDR3. Round-one PCR had primers specific to each TRBV and TRBJ gene. TCRdb called the multiplex PCR reads again in MiXCR, with one record for every CDR3 protein. The top ten hold approximately 15% of the sample, which has roughly 32,000 distinct CDR3 sequences, around 43% seen once. Material: PBMCs, obtained before or after stereotactic body radiation therapy (not recorded which). The receptors here all came from a donor older than 45 with non-small cell lung cancer.

This clonotype is a singleton in its sample. Only one base separates this from a far larger clonotype, so it likely reflects a read error. This chain connects TRBV2 to TRBJ1-2; possibly TRBD1 for D (5 bases). Germline values: CDR1 SNHLY, CDR2 FYNNEI. This CDR3 comprises 14 residues. V was trimmed by 4 bases and J by 8 bases, leaving 17 bases between them. CDR3 bases: TGTGCCAGCAGTGGGGACCGAGGGGTCGGAGGCTACACCTTC. Protein product: CASSGDRGVGGYTF.

V gene TRBV7-6 combines with J gene TRBJ1-1; D gene ambiguous. The CDR3 contains 15 residues. V gave up 4 bases and J gave up 1 base, with 13 bases separating them. Germline CDR1 is SGHVS and CDR2 is FNYEAQ. The CDR3 here is CASSSSIVKNTEAFF. The CDR3 DNA is TGTGCCAGCAGCTCCTCCATAGTGAAGAACACTGAAGCTTTCTTT. Full variable domain (outside the CDR3, taken from reference TRBV7-6 and TRBJ1-1): GAGVSQSPRYKVTKRGQDVALRCDPISGHVSLYWYRQALGQGPEFLTYFNYEAQQDKSGLPNDRFSAERPEGSISTLTIQRTEQRDSAMYRCASSSSIVKNTEAFFGQGTRLTVV.

Ten or more counts support this clonotype. This chain connects TRBV9 to TRBJ1-6; maybe TRBD1 (6 bases). This CDR3 has 12 amino acids. Trimming left V 4 bases short and J 10 bases short, with 9 bases between. Germline CDR1 SGDLS, CDR2 YYNGEE. The CDR3 spells CASSRGDSPLHF. In DNA form, the CDR3 reads TGTGCCAGCAGCAGGGGGGACTCACCCCTCCACTTT.

By proportion, this clonotype is medium-sized (0.01 to 0.1%). The V gene is TRBV28, the J gene TRBJ2-7; D may be TRBD2 (6 bases). V lost 6 bases to trimming and J lost 2 bases, with 14 bases between them. The CDR3 sequence is 14 residues long. Germline CDR1 and CDR2: MDHEN and SYDVKM. The CDR3 DNA is TGTGCCAGCAGGTTAGGGACGGGAGCCTACGAGCAGTACTTC. It translates to CASRLGTGAYEQYF.

The chain combines TRBV6-2 or TRBV6-3 with TRBJ1-6; D uncertain. V shed 5 bases and J shed 10 bases, with 12 bases lying between them. CDR1 is MNHEY, CDR2 SVGEGT, per germline. The CDR3 extends over 13 amino acids. The DNA for the CDR3 is TGTGCCAGCAGTGAAGTTTGGTCCTCACCCCTCCACTTT. Its translation: CASSEVWSSPLHF.

Regarding this clonotype: One end of the junction varies from germline; a read error may be responsible. The CDR3 nucleotides are TGTGCCTGGAGTGTAGAGGGTAGCTCTGGAAACACCATAAATTTT. Translated: CAWSVEGSSGNTINF. The chain joins TRBV30 to TRBJ1-3; D is ambiguous. Germline values: CDR1 GTSNPN, CDR2 SVGIG (reference sequence). This CDR3 comprises 15 residues.

V and J are TRBV5-1 and TRBJ2-7; 10 bases are a match to TRBD2. With V trimmed by 4 bases and J by 2 bases, 12 bases remained unmatched. The germline gives CDR1 SGHRS, CDR2 YFSETQ. This CDR3 has 17 residues. The CDR3 protein is CASSTLTSGRLTYEQYF. As DNA, the CDR3 is TGCGCCAGCAGCACCTTGACTAGCGGGCGTCTCACCTACGAGCAGTACTTC.

The rearrangement links TRBV7-2 to TRBJ2-7; no definite D call. CDR3 size: 13 residues. With 2 bases removed from V and 2 bases from J, the gap between germline ends came to 7 bases. Germline V gene sequence: CDR1 SGHTA, CDR2 FQGNSA. Here the CDR3 reads CASSLFLPYEQYF. The CDR3 DNA reads as TGTGCCAGCAGCTTATTCTTACCCTACGAGCAGTACTTC. Full variable domain (missing parts from reference TRBV7-2 and TRBJ2-7): GAGVSQSPSNKVTEKGKDVELRCDPISGHTALYWYRQSLGQGLEFLIYFQGNSAPDKSGLPSDRFSAERTGGSVSTLTIQRTQQEDSAVYLCASSLFLPYEQYFGPGTRLTVT.

This clonotype counts as medium-sized. The rearrangement links TRBV6-1 to TRBJ2-3, with D maybe TRBD1 (6 bases). CDR3 size: 14 residues. Trimming took 3 bases from V and 3 from J, leaving 10 bases between them. Germline V gives CDR1 MNHNS, CDR2 SASEGT. The CDR3 DNA follows: TGTGCCAGCAGTGACAGGGGAAAAACAGATACGCAGTATTTT. Residues: CASSDRGKTDTQYF.